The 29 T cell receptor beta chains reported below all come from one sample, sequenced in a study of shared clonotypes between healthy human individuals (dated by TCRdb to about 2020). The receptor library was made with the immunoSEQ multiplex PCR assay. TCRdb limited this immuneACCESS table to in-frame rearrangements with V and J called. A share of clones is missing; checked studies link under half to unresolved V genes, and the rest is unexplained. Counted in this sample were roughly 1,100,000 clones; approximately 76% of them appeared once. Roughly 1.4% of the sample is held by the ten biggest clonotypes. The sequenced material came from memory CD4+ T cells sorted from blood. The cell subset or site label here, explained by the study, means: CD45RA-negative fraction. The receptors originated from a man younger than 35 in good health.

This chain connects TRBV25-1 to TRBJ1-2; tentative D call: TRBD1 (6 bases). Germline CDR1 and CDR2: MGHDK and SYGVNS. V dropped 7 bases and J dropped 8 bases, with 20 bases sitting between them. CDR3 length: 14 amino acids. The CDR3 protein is CASTPLSQGSGYTF. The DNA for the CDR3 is TGTGCCAGCACCCCATTATCACAGGGCAGCGGCTACACCTTC.

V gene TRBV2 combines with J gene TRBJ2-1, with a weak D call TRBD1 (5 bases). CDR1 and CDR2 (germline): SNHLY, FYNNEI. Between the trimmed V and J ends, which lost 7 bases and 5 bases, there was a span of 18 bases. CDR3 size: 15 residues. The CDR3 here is CASTPGLLDNNEQFF. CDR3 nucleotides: TGTGCCAGCACCCCCGGTTTACTGGACAACAATGAGCAGTTCTTC.

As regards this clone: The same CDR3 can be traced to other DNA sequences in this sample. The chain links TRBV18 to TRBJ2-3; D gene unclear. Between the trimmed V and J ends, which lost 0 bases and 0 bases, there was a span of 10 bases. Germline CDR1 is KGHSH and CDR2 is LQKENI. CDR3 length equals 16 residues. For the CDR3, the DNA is TGTGCCAGCTCACCACCAGTCGGAACTAGCACAGATACGCAGTATTTT. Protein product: CASSPPVGTSTDTQYF.

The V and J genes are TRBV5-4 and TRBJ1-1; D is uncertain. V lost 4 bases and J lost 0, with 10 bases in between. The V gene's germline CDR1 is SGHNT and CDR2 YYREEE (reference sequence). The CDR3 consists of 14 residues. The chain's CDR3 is CASSQGLVNTEAFF. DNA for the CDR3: TGTGCCAGCAGCCAAGGTCTCGTGAACACTGAAGCTTTCTTT.

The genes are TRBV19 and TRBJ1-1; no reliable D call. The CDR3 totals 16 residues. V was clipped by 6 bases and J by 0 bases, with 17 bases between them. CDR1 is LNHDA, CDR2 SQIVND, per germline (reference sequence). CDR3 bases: TGTGCCAGTAGACTCCTTAGGGAGAGGCTGAACACTGAAGCTTTCTTT. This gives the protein CASRLLRERLNTEAFF.

The CDR3 reads CASSPAADTGELFF. The CDR3, as DNA: TGTGCCAGCTCACCGGCGGCGGACACCGGGGAGCTGTTTTTT. The chain links TRBV18 to TRBJ2-2, with D uncertain. Trimming took off 3 bases at V and 3 bases at J, with 8 bases between the two ends. Germline lookup yields CDR1 KGHSH and CDR2 LQKENI. This CDR3 comprises 14 residues.

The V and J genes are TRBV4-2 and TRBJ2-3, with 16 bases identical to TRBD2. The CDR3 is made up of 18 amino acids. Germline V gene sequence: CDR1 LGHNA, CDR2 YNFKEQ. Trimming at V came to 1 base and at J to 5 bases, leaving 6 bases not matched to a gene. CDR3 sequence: CASSQVGTSGGAGDTQYF. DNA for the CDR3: TGTGCCAGCAGCCAAGTAGGGACTAGCGGGGGGGCCGGAGATACGCAGTATTTT.

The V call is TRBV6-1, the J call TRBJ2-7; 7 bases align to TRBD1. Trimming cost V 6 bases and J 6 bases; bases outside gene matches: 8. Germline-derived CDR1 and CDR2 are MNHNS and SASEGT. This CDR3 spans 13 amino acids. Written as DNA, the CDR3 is TGTGCCAGCAGGGGACAGCCGATAGCCGAGCAGTACTTC. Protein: CASRGQPIAEQYF.

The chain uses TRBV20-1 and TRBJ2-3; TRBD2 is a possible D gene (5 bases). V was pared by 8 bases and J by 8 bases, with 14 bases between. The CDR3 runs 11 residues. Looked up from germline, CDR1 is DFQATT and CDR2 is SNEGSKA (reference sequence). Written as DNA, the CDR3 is TGCAGTATAACCACCGGGGTTACGCAGTATTTT. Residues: CSITTGVTQYF.

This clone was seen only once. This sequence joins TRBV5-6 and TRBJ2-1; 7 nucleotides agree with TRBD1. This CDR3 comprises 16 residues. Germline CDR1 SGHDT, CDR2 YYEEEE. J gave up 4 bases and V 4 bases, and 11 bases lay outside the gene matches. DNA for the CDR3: TGTGCCAGCAGCCCCTTAGGACAGGAGAGTTACAATGAGCAGTTCTTC. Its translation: CASSPLGQESYNEQFF.

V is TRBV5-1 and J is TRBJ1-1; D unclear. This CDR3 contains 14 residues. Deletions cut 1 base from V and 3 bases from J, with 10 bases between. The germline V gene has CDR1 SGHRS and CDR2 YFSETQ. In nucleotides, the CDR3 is TGCGCCAGCAGCTTGCGGCCCCCTTACACTGAAGCTTTCTTT. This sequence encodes CASSLRPPYTEAFF. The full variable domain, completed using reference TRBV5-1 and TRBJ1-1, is KAGVTQTPRYLIKTRGQQVTLSCSPISGHRSVSWYQQTPGQGLQFLFEYFSETQRNKGNFPGRFSGRQFSNSRSEMNVSTLELGDSALYLCASSLRPPYTEAFFGQGTRLTVV.

The CDR3 region has the DNA TGTGCCAGCAGTGAGTGGGGAGGACTCGGTCAGCCCCAGCATTTT. It encodes CASSEWGGLGQPQHF. The chain carries TRBV6-1 and TRBJ1-5; D not certain. The CDR3 runs to 15 residues. CDR1 is MNHNS and CDR2 is SASEGT in the germline V gene. Trimming took 3 bases from V and 6 from J, leaving 15 bases between them.

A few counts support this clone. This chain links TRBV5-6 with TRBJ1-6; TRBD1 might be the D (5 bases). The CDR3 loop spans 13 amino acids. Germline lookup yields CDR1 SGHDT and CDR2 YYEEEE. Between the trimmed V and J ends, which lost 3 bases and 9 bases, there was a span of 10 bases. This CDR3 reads CASSSGGTSPLHF. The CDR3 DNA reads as TGTGCCAGCAGCTCGGGGGGAACTTCACCCCTCCACTTT.

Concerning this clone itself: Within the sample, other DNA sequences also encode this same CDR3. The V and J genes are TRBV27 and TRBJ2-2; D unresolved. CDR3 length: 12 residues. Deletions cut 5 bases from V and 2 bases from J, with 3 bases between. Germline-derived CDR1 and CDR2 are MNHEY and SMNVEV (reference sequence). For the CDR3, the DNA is TGTGCCAGCAGTCTCAACACCGGGGAGCTGTTTTTT. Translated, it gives CASSLNTGELFF.

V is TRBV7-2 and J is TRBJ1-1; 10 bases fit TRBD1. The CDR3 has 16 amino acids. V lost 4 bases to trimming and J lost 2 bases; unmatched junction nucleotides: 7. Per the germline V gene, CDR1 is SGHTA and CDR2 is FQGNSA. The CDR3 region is CASSSPGQGYNTEAFF. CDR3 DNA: TGTGCCAGCAGCTCACCGGGACAGGGGTATAACACTGAAGCTTTCTTT.

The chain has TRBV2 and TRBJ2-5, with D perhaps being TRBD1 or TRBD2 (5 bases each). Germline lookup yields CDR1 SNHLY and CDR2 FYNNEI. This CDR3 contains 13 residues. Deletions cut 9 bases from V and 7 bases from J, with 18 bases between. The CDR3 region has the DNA TGTGCCAGTGCCGCCGGGACGTCCGGGACCCAGTACTTC. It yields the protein CASAAGTSGTQYF.

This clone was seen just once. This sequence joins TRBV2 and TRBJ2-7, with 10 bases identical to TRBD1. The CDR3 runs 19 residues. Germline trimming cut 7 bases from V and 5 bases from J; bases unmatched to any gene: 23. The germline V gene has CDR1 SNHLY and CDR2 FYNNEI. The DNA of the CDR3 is TGTGCCAGCAAGAAAAGGGGGACGGCCGTGGGACAGGGGTCCCACGAGCAGTACTTC. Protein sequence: CASKKRGTAVGQGSHEQYF.

CDR3 residues: CASSEGTKELSPLHF. The CDR3 DNA reads TGTGCCAGCAGCGAGGGGACGAAAGAGCTTTCACCCCTCCACTTT. The chain combines TRBV9 with TRBJ1-6; possible D gene TRBD1, 5 bases. The V end lost 3 bases, the J end lost 9 bases, and 16 bases lay between the germline ends. CDR1 SGDLS and CDR2 YYNGEE come from the germline V gene. CDR3 length equals 15 residues.

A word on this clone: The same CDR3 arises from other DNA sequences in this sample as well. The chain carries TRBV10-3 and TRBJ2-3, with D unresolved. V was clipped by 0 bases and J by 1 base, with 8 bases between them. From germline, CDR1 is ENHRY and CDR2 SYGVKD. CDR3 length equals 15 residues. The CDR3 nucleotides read TGTGCCATCAGTGAGTCGGGCAGTGGCACAGATACGCAGTATTTT. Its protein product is CAISESGSGTDTQYF.

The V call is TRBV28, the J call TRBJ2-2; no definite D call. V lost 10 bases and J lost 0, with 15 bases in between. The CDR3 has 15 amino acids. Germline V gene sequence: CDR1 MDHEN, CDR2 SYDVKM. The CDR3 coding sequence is TGTGCCACAATCCTACGTAGGGCGAACACCGGGGAGCTGTTTTTT. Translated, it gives CATILRRANTGELFF.

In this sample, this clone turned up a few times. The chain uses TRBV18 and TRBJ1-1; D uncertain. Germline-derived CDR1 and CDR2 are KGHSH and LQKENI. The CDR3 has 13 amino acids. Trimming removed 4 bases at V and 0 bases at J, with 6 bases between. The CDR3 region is CASSLQLNTEAFF. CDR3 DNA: TGTGCCAGCTCACTACAGCTGAACACTGAAGCTTTCTTT.

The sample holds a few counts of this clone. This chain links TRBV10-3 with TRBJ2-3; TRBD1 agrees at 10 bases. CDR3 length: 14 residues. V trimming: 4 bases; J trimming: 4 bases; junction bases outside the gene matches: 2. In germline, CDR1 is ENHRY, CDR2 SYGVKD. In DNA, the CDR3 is TGTGCCATCAGTGGACAGGGGGCAGCAGATACGCAGTATTTT. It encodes CAISGQGAADTQYF.

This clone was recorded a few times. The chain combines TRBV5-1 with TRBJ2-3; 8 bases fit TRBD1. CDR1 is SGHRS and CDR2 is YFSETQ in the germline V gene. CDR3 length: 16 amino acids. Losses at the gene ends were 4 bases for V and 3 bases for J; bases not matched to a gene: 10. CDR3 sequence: CASSLGTGQGTDTQYF. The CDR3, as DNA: TGCGCCAGCAGCCTGGGGACAGGACAGGGAACAGATACGCAGTATTTT.

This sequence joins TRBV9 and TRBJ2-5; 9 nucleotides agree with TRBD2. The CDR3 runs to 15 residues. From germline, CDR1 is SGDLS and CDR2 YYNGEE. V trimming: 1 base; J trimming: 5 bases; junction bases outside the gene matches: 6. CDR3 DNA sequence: TGTGCCAGCAGCGTACTAGCGGGGATTTGGGAGACCCAGTACTTC. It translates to CASSVLAGIWETQYF.

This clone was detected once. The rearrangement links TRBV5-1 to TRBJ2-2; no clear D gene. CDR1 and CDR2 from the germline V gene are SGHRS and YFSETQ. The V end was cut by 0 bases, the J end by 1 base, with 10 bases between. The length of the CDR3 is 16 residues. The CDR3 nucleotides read TGCGCCAGCAGCTTGGTCCCAGGCAAGAACACCGGGGAGCTGTTTTTT. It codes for CASSLVPGKNTGELFF.

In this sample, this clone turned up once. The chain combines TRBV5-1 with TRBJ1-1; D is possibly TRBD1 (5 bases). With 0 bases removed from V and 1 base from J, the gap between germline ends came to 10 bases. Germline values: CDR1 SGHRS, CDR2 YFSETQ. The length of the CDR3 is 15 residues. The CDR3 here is CASSLERDRNTEAFF. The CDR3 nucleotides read TGCGCCAGCAGCTTGGAAAGGGACCGGAACACTGAAGCTTTCTTT.

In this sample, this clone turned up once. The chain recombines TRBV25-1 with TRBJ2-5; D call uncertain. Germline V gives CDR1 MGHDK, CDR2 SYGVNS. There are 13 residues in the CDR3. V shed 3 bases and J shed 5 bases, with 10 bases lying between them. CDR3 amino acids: CASSEGGRETQYF. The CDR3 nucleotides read TGTGCCAGCAGTGAGGGTGGGCGGGAGACCCAGTACTTC.

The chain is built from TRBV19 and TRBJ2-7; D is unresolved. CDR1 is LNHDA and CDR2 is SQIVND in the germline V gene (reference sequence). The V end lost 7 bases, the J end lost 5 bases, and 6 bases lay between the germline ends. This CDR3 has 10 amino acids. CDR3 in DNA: TGTGCCAGTAATTCCAACGAGCAGTACTTC. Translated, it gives CASNSNEQYF.

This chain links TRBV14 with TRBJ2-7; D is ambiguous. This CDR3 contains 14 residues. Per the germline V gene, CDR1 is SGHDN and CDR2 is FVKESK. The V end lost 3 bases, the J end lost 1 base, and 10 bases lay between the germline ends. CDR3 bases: TGTGCCAGCAGCCAGGACCGCTTATCCTACGAGCAGTACTTC. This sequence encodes CASSQDRLSYEQYF.